What follows are 3 T cell receptor beta chains derived from one specimen sequenced in a study of chemoradiotherapy in HPV16-positive cancers. Clones were sequenced by immunoSEQ multiplex PCR, and TCRdb holds only the in-frame ones, with some missing. The sample has more than 4,000 clones, 91% seen once. The sample here was tumor tissue, taken from a patient who underwent chemoradiotherapy. These receptors came from a human donor with HPV-associated anogenital cancer.

The chain recombines TRBV7-8 with TRBJ2-7; a weak D match, TRBD2 (5 bases). The CDR3 runs to 12 residues. The germline V gene has CDR1 SGHVS and CDR2 FQNEAQ. The V and J ends lost 5 bases and 3 bases respectively, with 8 bases between them. The CDR3 reads CASSHEGYEQYF. The CDR3 coding sequence is TGTGCCAGCAGCCACGAGGGCTACGAGCAGTACTTC.

The chain is built from TRBV7-6 and TRBJ1-2, with a weak D call TRBD1 (6 bases). V lost 0 bases and J lost 0, with 8 bases in between. There are 15 residues in the CDR3. Germline loops: CDR1 SGHVS, CDR2 FNYEAQ. The CDR3 spells CASSLADSPNYGYTF. CDR3 DNA: TGTGCCAGCAGCTTAGCGGACAGTCCTAACTATGGCTACACCTTC.

V gene TRBV4-1 combines with J gene TRBJ2-1; 10 bases are a match to TRBD2. In germline, CDR1 is MGHRA, CDR2 YSYEKL. V was clipped by 0 bases and J by 1 base; unmatched bases: 18. The CDR3 runs to 22 residues. The DNA for the CDR3 is TGCGCCAGCAGCCAAGATATAATAGCGGGAGGATCATGGGGCGGATCCTACAATGAGCAGTTCTTC. Translation gives CASSQDIIAGGSWGGSYNEQFF.